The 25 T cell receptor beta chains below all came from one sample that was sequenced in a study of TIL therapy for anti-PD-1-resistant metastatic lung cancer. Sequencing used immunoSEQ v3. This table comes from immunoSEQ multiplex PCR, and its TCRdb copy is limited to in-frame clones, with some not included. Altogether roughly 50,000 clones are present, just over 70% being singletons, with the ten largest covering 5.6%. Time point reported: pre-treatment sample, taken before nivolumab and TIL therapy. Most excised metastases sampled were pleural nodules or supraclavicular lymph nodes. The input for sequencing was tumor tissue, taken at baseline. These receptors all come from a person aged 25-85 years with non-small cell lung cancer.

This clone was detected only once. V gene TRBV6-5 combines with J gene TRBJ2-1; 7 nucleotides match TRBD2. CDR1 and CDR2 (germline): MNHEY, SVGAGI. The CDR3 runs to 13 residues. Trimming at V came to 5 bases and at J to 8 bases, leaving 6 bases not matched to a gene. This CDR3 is CASSGGVRHEQFF. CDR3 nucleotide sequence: TGTGCCAGCAGTGGGGGGGTTCGGCATGAGCAGTTCTTC.

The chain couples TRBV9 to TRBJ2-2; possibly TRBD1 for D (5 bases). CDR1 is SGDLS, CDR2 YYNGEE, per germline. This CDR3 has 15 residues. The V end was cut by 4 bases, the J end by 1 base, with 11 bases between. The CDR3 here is CASSSWTLNTGELFF. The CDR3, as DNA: TGTGCCAGCAGCTCTTGGACACTGAACACCGGGGAGCTGTTTTTT.

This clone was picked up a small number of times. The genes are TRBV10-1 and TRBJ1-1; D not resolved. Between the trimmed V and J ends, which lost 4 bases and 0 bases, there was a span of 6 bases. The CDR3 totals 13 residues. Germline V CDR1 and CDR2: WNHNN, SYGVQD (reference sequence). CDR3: CASSATVNTEAFF. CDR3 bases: TGCGCCAGCAGTGCTACAGTGAACACTGAAGCTTTCTTT.

The chain's CDR3 is CASSLGQGAYF. For the CDR3, the DNA is TGTGCCAGCAGCTTAGGCCAGGGTGCGTATTTT. This sequence joins TRBV7-9 and TRBJ2-3; weak D call: TRBD1 (5 bases). Germline lookup yields CDR1 SEHNR and CDR2 FQNEAQ (reference sequence). The CDR3 is 11 residues long. Trimming removed 1 base at V and 14 bases at J, with 10 bases between.

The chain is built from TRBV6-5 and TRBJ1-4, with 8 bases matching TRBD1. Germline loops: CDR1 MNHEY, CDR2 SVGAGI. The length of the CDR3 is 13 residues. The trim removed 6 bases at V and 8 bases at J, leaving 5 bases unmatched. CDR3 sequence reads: CASRRTGREKLFF. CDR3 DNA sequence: TGTGCCAGCAGGCGGACAGGGCGCGAAAAACTGTTTTTT.

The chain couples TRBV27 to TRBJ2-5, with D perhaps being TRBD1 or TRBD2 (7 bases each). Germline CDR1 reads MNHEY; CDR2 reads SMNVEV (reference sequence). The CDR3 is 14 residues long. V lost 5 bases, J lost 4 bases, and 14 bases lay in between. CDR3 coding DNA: TGTGCCAGCAGTCGTGACAGGGAGGGAGAGACCCAGTACTTC. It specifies CASSRDREGETQYF.

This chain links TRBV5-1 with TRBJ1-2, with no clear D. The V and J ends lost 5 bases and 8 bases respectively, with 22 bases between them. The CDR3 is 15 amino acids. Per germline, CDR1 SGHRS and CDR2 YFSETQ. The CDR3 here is CASRTSHDTLQGYTF. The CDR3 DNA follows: TGCGCCAGCAGGACCTCCCACGACACTCTACAAGGCTACACCTTC. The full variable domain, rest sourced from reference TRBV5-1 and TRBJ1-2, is KAGVTQTPRYLIKTRGQQVTLSCSPISGHRSVSWYQQTPGQGLQFLFEYFSETQRNKGNFPGRFSGRQFSNSRSEMNVSTLELGDSALYLCASRTSHDTLQGYTFGSGTRLTVV.

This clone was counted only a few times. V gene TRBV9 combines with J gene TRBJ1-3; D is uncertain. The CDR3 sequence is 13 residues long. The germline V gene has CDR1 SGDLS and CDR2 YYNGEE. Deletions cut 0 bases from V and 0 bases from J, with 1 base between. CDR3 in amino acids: CASSVDSGNTIYF. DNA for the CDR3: TGTGCCAGCAGCGTAGACTCTGGAAACACCATATATTTT. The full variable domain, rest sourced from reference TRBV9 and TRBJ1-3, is DSGVTQTPKHLITATGQRVTLRCSPRSGDLSVYWYQQSLDQGLQFLIQYYNGEERAKGNILERFSAQQFPDLHSELNLSSLELGDSALYFCASSVDSGNTIYFGEGSWLTVV.

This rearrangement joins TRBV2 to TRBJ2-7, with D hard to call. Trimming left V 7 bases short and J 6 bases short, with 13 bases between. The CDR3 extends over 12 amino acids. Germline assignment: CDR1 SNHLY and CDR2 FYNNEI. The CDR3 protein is CASNKILGEQYF. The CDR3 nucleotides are TGTGCCAGCAATAAGATCCTAGGCGAGCAGTACTTC.

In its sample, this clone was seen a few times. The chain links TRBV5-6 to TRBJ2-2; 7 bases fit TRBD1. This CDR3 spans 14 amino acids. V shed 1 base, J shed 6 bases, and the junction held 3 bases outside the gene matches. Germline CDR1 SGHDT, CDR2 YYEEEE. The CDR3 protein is CASSLYDRAGELFF. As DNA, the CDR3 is TGTGCCAGCAGCTTGTACGACAGGGCCGGGGAGCTGTTTTTT.

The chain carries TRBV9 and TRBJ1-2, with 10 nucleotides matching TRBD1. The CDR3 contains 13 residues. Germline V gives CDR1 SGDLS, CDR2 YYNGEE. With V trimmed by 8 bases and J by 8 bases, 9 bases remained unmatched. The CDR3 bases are TGTGCCAGTTCGACAGGGGGCGCCGGCGGCTACACCTTC. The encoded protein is CASSTGGAGGYTF.

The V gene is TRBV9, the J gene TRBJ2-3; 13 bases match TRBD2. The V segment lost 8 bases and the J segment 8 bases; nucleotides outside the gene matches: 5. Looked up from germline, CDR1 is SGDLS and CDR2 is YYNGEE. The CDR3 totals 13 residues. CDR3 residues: CASAGLAGATQYF. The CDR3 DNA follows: TGTGCCAGTGCCGGACTAGCGGGAGCTACGCAGTATTTT. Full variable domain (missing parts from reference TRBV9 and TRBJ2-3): DSGVTQTPKHLITATGQRVTLRCSPRSGDLSVYWYQQSLDQGLQFLIQYYNGEERAKGNILERFSAQQFPDLHSELNLSSLELGDSALYFCASAGLAGATQYFGPGTRLTVL.

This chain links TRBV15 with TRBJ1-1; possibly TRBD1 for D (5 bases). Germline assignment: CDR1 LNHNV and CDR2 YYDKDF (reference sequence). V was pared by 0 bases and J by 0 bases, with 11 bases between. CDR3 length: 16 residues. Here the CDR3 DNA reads TGTGCCACCAGCAGAGATTCAGGCAGGGTGAACACTGAAGCTTTCTTT. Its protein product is CATSRDSGRVNTEAFF.

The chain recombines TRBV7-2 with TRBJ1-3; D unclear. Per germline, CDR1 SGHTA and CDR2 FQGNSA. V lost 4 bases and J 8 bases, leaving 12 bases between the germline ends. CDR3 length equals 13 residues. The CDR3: CASSSTSGYTIYF. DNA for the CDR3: TGTGCCAGCAGCTCCACCAGCGGGTACACCATATATTTT. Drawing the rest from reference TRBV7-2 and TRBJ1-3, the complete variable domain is GAGVSQSPSNKVTEKGKDVELRCDPISGHTALYWYRQSLGQGLEFLIYFQGNSAPDKSGLPSDRFSAERTGGSVSTLTIQRTQQEDSAVYLCASSSTSGYTIYFGEGSWLTVV.

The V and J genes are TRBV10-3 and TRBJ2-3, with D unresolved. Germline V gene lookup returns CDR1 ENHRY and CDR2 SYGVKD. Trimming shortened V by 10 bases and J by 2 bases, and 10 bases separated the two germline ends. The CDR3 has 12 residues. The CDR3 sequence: CAKGPDTDTQYF. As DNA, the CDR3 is TGTGCCAAGGGTCCGGACACAGATACGCAGTATTTT.

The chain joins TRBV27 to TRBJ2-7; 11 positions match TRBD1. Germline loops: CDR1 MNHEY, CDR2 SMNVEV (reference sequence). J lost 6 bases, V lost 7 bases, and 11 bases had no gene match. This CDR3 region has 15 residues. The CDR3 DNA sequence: TGTGCCAGCAATCAAGAGGGGGACAGGGGGGTCGAGCAGTACTTC. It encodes CASNQEGDRGVEQYF.

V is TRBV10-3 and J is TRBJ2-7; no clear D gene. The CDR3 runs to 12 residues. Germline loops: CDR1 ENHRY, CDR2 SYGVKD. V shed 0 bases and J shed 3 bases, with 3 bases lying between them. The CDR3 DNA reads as TGTGCCATCAGTGAGTCGAACTACGAGCAGTACTTC. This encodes CAISESNYEQYF.

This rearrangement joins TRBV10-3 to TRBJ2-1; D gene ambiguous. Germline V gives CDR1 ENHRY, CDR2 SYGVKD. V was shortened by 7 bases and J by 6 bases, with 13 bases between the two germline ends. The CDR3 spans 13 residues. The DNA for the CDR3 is TGTGCCATCACCAAGGGTGTTTTCAATGAGCAGTTCTTC. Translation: CAITKGVFNEQFF.

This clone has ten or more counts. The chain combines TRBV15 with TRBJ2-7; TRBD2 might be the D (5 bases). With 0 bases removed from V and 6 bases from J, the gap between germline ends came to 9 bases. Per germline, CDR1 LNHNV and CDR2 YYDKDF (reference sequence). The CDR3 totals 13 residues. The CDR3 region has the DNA TGTGCCACCAGCAGAGATCGAGGGCCCGAGCAGTACTTC. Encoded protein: CATSRDRGPEQYF.

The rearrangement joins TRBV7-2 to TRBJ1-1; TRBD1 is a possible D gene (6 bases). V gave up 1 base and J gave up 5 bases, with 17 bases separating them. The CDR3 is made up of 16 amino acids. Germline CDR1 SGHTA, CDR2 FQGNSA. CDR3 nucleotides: TGTGCCAGCAGCTTAGGGGGGGCCCGCTGGAGGACTGAAGCTTTCTTT. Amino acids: CASSLGGARWRTEAFF.

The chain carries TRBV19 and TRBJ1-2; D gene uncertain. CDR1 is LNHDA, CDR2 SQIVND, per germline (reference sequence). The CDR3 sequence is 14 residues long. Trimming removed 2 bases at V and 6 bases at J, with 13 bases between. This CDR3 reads CASSILVGSDGYTF. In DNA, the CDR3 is TGTGCCAGTAGTATATTAGTTGGGTCGGATGGCTACACCTTC.

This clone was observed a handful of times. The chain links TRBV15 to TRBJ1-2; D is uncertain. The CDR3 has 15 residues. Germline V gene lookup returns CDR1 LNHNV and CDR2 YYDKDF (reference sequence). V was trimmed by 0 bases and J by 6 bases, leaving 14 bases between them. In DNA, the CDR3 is TGTGCCACCAGCAGAGATCTCCCGATGAAGGATGGCTACACCTTC. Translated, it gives CATSRDLPMKDGYTF.

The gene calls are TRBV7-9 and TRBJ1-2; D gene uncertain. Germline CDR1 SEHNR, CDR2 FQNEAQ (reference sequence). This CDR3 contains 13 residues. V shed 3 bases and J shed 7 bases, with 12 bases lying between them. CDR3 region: CASSFSIAVGYTF. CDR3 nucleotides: TGTGCCAGCAGCTTCAGCATAGCTGTTGGCTACACCTTC.

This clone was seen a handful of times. In DNA form, the CDR3 reads TGTGCCACCACTAATTCTCGCAGGGACACTGAAGCTTTCTTT. Its protein product is CATTNSRRDTEAFF. The V gene is TRBV28, the J gene TRBJ1-1; a weak D match, TRBD1 (5 bases). Germline lookup yields CDR1 MDHEN and CDR2 SYDVKM. There are 14 residues in the CDR3. Trimming shortened V by 10 bases and J by 3 bases, and 18 bases separated the two germline ends. The full variable domain, rest sourced from reference TRBV28 and TRBJ1-1, is DVKVTQSSRYLVKRTGEKVFLECVQDMDHENMFWYRQDPGLGLRLIYFSYDVKMKEKGDIPEGYSVSREKKERFSLILESASTNQTSMYLCATTNSRRDTEAFFGQGTRLTVV.

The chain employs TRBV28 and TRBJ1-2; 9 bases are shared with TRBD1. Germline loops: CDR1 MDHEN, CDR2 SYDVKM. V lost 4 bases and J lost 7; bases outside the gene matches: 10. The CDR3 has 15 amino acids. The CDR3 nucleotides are TGTGCCAGCAGTTCTCCGGGACAGGGACGATTTGGCTACACCTTC. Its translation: CASSSPGQGRFGYTF.